Below are 30 T cell receptor beta chains sequenced from a single sample in a study of Graves' ophthalmopathy and Graves' hyperthyroidism. Amplification from RNA transcripts yielded the TCR beta CDR3 regions. HTBI primers primed a first-round RT-PCR, and a second-round multiplex PCR followed. TCRdb reprocessed the multiplex PCR reads with MiXCR, giving one entry per CDR3 protein. The sample includes hundreds of thousands of distinct CDR3 sequences, 20% to 25% of them seen just once. The specimen sequenced was peripheral blood. These TCRs come from a woman aged 18-29 years with stable Graves' hyperthyroidism. Some clones in this sample may be carry-over from other donors' samples.

This clonotype was seen more than once but under ten times. The genes are TRBV30 and TRBJ2-4; weak D call: TRBD1 (5 bases). V lost 7 bases, J lost 2 bases, and 21 bases lay in between. The CDR3 covers 16 residues. CDR1 GTSNPN and CDR2 SVGIG come from the germline V gene (reference sequence). For the CDR3, the DNA is TGTGCCTCCGCACCGCTTGGAAGACAGTCCAAAAACATTCAGTACTTC. Amino acid sequence: CASAPLGRQSKNIQYF.

This clonotype was recorded at least ten times. CDR3 bases: TGTGCCAGCAGAAATACAGGGGGATTTTCCTACGAGCAGTACTTC. Protein: CASRNTGGFSYEQYF. The chain combines TRBV19 with TRBJ2-7, with 8 bases matching TRBD1. Unmatched junction bases numbered 11, after V lost 9 bases and J lost 1 base. The germline CDR1 and CDR2 sequences are LNHDA and SQIVND (reference sequence). This CDR3 region has 15 residues.

This clonotype was seen repeatedly, ten times or more. The rearrangement uses TRBV19 and TRBJ1-6; 10 positions agree with TRBD1. The CDR3 runs to 16 residues. After removal of 10 bases from V and 12 bases from J, the junction contained 18 bases not matched to a gene. The germline V gene encodes CDR1 LNHDA and CDR2 SQIVND (reference sequence). CDR3 sequence: CATTPRPGQGIEPLHF. The DNA of the CDR3 is TGTGCCACCACCCCACGACCGGGACAGGGGATCGAACCCCTCCACTTT.

This clonotype was counted many times. CDR3 bases: TGTGCCAGCAGTTTAGTAGGGGCTGGGCAAGAGACCCAGTACTTC. This sequence encodes CASSLVGAGQETQYF. The chain uses TRBV12-3 or TRBV12-4 and TRBJ2-5; weak D call: TRBD1 (5 bases). Trimming took off 1 base at V and 2 bases at J, with 11 bases between the two ends. The CDR3 sequence is 15 residues long.

This chain uses TRBV20-1 with TRBJ1-6; TRBD1 might be the D (6 bases). Germline V gene lookup returns CDR1 DFQATT and CDR2 SNEGSKA (reference sequence). The germline V and J ends were trimmed by 6 bases and 13 bases, with 19 bases remaining between them. This CDR3 is 13 amino acids long. This CDR3 is CSATDRNASPLHF. As DNA, the CDR3 is TGCAGTGCAACGGACAGAAACGCTTCGCCCCTCCACTTT.

The chain joins TRBV14 to TRBJ2-2; 10 nucleotides match TRBD2. The CDR3 extends over 17 amino acids. Trimming cost V 4 bases and J 0 bases; bases outside gene matches: 5. Germline V gene data show CDR1 as SGHDN and CDR2 as FVKESK. CDR3 in amino acids: CASSPLTSGANTGELFF. The CDR3 DNA is TGTGCCAGCAGCCCATTAACTAGCGGGGCGAACACCGGGGAGCTGTTTTTT.

In this sample, this clonotype turned up many times. CDR3 DNA: TGTGCCAGCAGCGAAAACCCTGACAGGGGTGTAAAGACTGAAGCTTTCTTT. Encoded protein: CASSENPDRGVKTEAFF. This chain uses TRBV9 with TRBJ1-1; 8 bases fit TRBD1. The CDR3 has 17 residues. V lost 3 bases to trimming and J lost 5 bases; unmatched junction nucleotides: 15. Germline V gene sequence: CDR1 SGDLS, CDR2 YYNGEE.

With regard to this clonotype: In this CDR3 the conserved last residue, phenylalanine or tryptophan, is missing, so a read error is likely. The chain links TRBV5-1 to TRBJ2-7, with D perhaps TRBD1 (6 bases). Per the germline V gene, CDR1 is SGHRS and CDR2 is YFSETQ. The CDR3 length is 13 residues. V was pared by 5 bases and J by 3 bases, with 12 bases between. CDR3 amino acids: CASSPDRIYEQYY. The CDR3 nucleotides read TGCGCCAGCAGTCCCGACAGGATCTACGAGCAGTACTAC.

This clonotype was recorded at least ten times. The chain combines TRBV28 with TRBJ2-7; weak D call: TRBD2 (6 bases). The CDR3 runs 17 residues. The germline V gene encodes CDR1 MDHEN and CDR2 SYDVKM. Trimming pared 5 bases from V and 2 bases from J, leaving 22 bases between. Written as DNA, the CDR3 is TGTGCCAGCAGTCCAGAGAGACGACTAGGAGAAACCTACGAGCAGTACTTC. Its protein is CASSPERRLGETYEQYF.

Ten or more counts support this clonotype. This chain connects TRBV28 to TRBJ2-6; tentatively, D is TRBD2 (5 bases). V gave up 9 bases and J gave up 0 bases, with 15 bases separating them. The CDR3 loop spans 16 amino acids. The V gene's germline CDR1 is MDHEN and CDR2 SYDVKM. The CDR3 is CASTVDGNSGANVLTF. The CDR3 region has the DNA TGTGCCAGTACTGTCGACGGGAACTCTGGGGCCAACGTCCTGACTTTC.

V and J are TRBV6-2 or TRBV6-3 and TRBJ1-6, with 7 bases identical to TRBD1. The CDR3 length is 13 residues. J gave up 8 bases and V 5 bases, and 3 bases lay outside the gene matches. Germline CDR1 reads MNHEY; CDR2 reads SVGEGT. This CDR3 reads CASSRGGDSPLHF. The CDR3 bases are TGTGCCAGCAGTCGAGGGGGCGATTCACCCCTCCACTTT.

This clonotype was picked up a small number of times. This chain joins TRBV6-1 and TRBJ2-5; D is unclear. Trimming stripped 6 bases from V and 4 bases from J, with 24 bases between. CDR3 length: 17 amino acids. Looked up from germline, CDR1 is MNHNS and CDR2 is SASEGT. The CDR3 bases are TGTGCCAGCAGCCCCTATCTGAGGATCCGTCGGCGAGAGACCCAGTACTTC. This codes for CASSPYLRIRRRETQYF.

This clonotype was recorded many times. The chain carries TRBV2 and TRBJ1-5; tentatively, D is TRBD1 (6 bases). V dropped 4 bases and J dropped 0 bases, with 10 bases sitting between them. This CDR3 has 15 amino acids. The germline CDR1 and CDR2 sequences are SNHLY and FYNNEI. The CDR3 sequence: CASSARQASNQPQHF. The CDR3 DNA sequence: TGTGCCAGCAGTGCAAGACAGGCTAGCAATCAGCCCCAGCATTTT. Filled out from reference TRBV2 and TRBJ1-5, the complete variable domain reads EPEVTQTPSHQVTQMGQEVILRCVPISNHLYFYWYRQILGQKVEFLVSFYNNEISEKSEIFDDQFSVERPDGSNFTLKIRSTKLEDSAMYFCASSARQASNQPQHFGDGTRLSIL.

This clonotype came up many times. In DNA, the CDR3 is TGTGCCAGCAGTTTAGGGATGGCAGGGGTGAACCAAGAGACCCAGTACTTC. Its translation: CASSLGMAGVNQETQYF. The chain uses TRBV12-3 or TRBV12-4 and TRBJ2-5, with D perhaps matching TRBD1 (6 bases). Trimming cost V 1 base and J 0 bases, with 15 bases left between them. The CDR3 is made up of 17 amino acids.

This clonotype was seen ten or more times. Written as DNA, the CDR3 is TGCAGCGTTGAAGGCGGGGGAGGGTACGAGCAGTACTTC. Its translation is CSVEGGGGYEQYF. The chain couples TRBV29-1 to TRBJ2-7, with 7 bases lining up with TRBD2. CDR1 is SQVTM, CDR2 ANQGSEA, per germline. The CDR3 sequence is 13 residues long. The J segment lost 4 bases and the V segment lost 1 base, leaving 4 bases of the junction unmatched.

The chain joins TRBV20-1 to TRBJ1-2; D ambiguous. CDR3 size: 14 residues. In germline, CDR1 is DFQATT, CDR2 SNEGSKA (reference sequence). V lost 3 bases, J lost 7 bases, and 18 bases lay in between. In DNA, the CDR3 is TGCAGTGCTAGCTTGCTGGGAGAAATAAGTGGCTACACCTTC. This sequence encodes CSASLLGEISGYTF.

This clonotype has ten or more counts. The chain links TRBV12-3 or TRBV12-4 to TRBJ1-1; tentatively, D is TRBD1 (5 bases). V shed 6 bases and J shed 1 base, with 12 bases lying between them. The CDR3 is 14 residues long. This chain's CDR3 is CASRPGLQNTEAFF. In DNA form, the CDR3 reads TGTGCCAGCAGACCGGGACTCCAGAACACTGAAGCTTTCTTT.

The sample holds many counts of this clonotype. The chain joins TRBV6-1 to TRBJ2-5; 9 bases are a match to TRBD2. Germline CDR1 is MNHNS and CDR2 is SASEGT. Losses at the gene ends were 7 bases for V and 3 bases for J; bases not matched to a gene: 3. The CDR3 sequence is 13 residues long. CDR3 protein: CASIPSGEETQYF. The CDR3 nucleotides read TGTGCCAGCATCCCTAGCGGGGAAGAGACCCAGTACTTC.

This clonotype turned up a few times. The V call is TRBV30, the J call TRBJ2-2, with a tentative D call TRBD1 (6 bases). Germline values: CDR1 GTSNPN, CDR2 SVGIG (reference sequence). The CDR3 length is 15 residues. V lost 3 bases and J lost 4, with 15 bases in between. The CDR3 spells CAWRQWGRLTGELFF. The CDR3 coding sequence is TGTGCCTGGAGGCAGTGGGGGCGTCTCACCGGGGAGCTGTTTTTT.

The chain links TRBV3-1 to TRBJ2-5; 10 nucleotides match TRBD1. The germline V gene encodes CDR1 LGHDT and CDR2 YNNKEL (reference sequence). The J segment lost 2 bases and the V segment lost 1 base, leaving 4 bases of the junction unmatched. The length of the CDR3 is 16 residues. This CDR3 is CASSQAPGQGQETQYF. Here the CDR3 DNA reads TGTGCCAGCAGCCAAGCACCGGGACAGGGGCAAGAGACCCAGTACTTC.

The rearrangement joins TRBV20-1 to TRBJ2-2, with a tentative D call TRBD2 (6 bases). This CDR3 is built from 14 residues. Trimming stripped 5 bases from V and 7 bases from J, with 17 bases between. Germline CDR1 and CDR2: DFQATT and SNEGSKA (reference sequence). The CDR3 region is CSAVLTSKGGELFF. The CDR3 DNA follows: TGCAGTGCTGTGCTTACTAGCAAGGGCGGGGAGCTGTTTTTT.

The CDR3 DNA follows: TGTGCCAGCAGTTACTCCGACGAAAACTACTATGGCTACACCTTC. Protein product: CASSYSDENYYGYTF. The chain has TRBV6-2 or TRBV6-3 and TRBJ1-2, with D unclear. Germline CDR1 and CDR2: MNHEY and SVGEGT. CDR3 size: 15 residues. V lost 0 bases, J lost 3 bases, and 11 bases lay in between.

Many counts were recorded for this clonotype. The V gene is TRBV19, the J gene TRBJ2-2; a weak D match, TRBD2 (5 bases). Germline V gives CDR1 LNHDA, CDR2 SQIVND (reference sequence). Trimming cost V 1 base and J 4 bases, with 10 bases left between them. CDR3 length: 15 amino acids. This CDR3 reads CASSIVSRGTGELFF. The CDR3 region has the DNA TGTGCCAGTAGTATAGTCTCCCGGGGCACCGGGGAGCTGTTTTTT.

The chain employs TRBV30 and TRBJ2-2; D unclear. V dropped 0 bases and J dropped 1 base, with 6 bases sitting between them. CDR3 size: 14 residues. Germline assignment: CDR1 GTSNPN and CDR2 SVGIG (reference sequence). The CDR3 is CAWSVAGNTGELFF. CDR3 nucleotide sequence: TGTGCCTGGAGTGTAGCCGGGAACACCGGGGAGCTGTTTTTT.

This clonotype was seen ten or more times. V gene TRBV28 combines with J gene TRBJ2-7, with 12 bases that match TRBD1. The V segment lost 9 bases and the J segment 2 bases; nucleotides outside the gene matches: 17. Germline CDR1 MDHEN, CDR2 SYDVKM. The CDR3 is made up of 18 amino acids. The CDR3 is CASLGGTGGLVATYEQYF. DNA of the CDR3: TGTGCCAGTCTGGGTGGGACAGGGGGCTTGGTGGCTACCTACGAGCAGTACTTC.

This clonotype was seen at least ten times. This chain links TRBV6-5 with TRBJ1-1; D might be TRBD1 (6 bases). The CDR3 extends over 16 amino acids. The V gene lost 2 bases and the J gene lost 0 bases, with 13 bases spanning the gap. CDR1 and CDR2 from the germline V gene are MNHEY and SVGAGI. CDR3 sequence reads: CASSYPGQTMNTEAFF. Here the CDR3 DNA reads TGTGCCAGCAGTTACCCCGGACAGACTATGAACACTGAAGCTTTCTTT.

The genes are TRBV11-1 and TRBJ2-7; either TRBD1 or TRBD2 may fit D (6 bases each). V was pared by 5 bases and J by 2 bases, with 19 bases between. Per the germline V gene, CDR1 is SGHAT and CDR2 is FQDESV (reference sequence). CDR3 size: 16 residues. The CDR3: CASSEGHSGSTYEQYF. The CDR3 nucleotides are TGTGCCAGCAGCGAGGGACATAGCGGTTCGACCTACGAGCAGTACTTC.

This clonotype showed up just a few times. The genes are TRBV27 and TRBJ2-7; 7 bases agree with TRBD2. The CDR3 is made up of 19 amino acids. The germline gives CDR1 MNHEY, CDR2 SMNVEV (reference sequence). With 8 bases clipped from V and 0 bases from J, the junction kept 22 bases outside the gene matches. The CDR3 reads CASGLVGDIVGGPSYEQYF. The CDR3 DNA is TGTGCCAGCGGCCTCGTCGGGGATATAGTGGGAGGGCCCTCCTACGAGCAGTACTTC.

This clonotype was observed many times. This CDR3 is CASILFAYEQYF. The CDR3, as DNA: TGTGCCAGCATTCTATTCGCCTACGAGCAGTACTTC. The chain has TRBV2 and TRBJ2-7, with D uncertain. V shed 7 bases and J shed 2 bases, with 9 bases lying between them. The CDR3 runs 12 residues. In germline, CDR1 is SNHLY, CDR2 FYNNEI.

The table lists this clonotype with many counts. The J gene is TRBJ2-7, the V gene TRBV20-1; D gene ambiguous. This CDR3 is 13 amino acids long. Germline V gene data show CDR1 as DFQATT and CDR2 as SNEGSKA (reference sequence). V was shortened by 0 bases and J by 2 bases, with 8 bases between the two germline ends. CDR3 DNA sequence: TGCAGTGCTAGAGATCTGGAAACCTACGAGCAGTACTTC. Translated: CSARDLETYEQYF.